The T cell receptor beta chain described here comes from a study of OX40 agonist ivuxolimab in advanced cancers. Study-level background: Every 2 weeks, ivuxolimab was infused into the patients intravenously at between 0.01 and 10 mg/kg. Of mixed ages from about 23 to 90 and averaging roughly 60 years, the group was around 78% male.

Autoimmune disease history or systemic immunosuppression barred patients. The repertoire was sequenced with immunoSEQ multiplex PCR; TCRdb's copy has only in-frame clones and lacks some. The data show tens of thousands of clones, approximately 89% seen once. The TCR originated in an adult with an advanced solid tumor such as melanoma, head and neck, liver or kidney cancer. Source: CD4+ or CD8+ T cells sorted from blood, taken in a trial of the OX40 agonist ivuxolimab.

DNA of the CDR3: TGCAGCGTTGCCCTGGGACAGGGGGCGAATGAGCAGTTCTTC. Protein product: CSVALGQGANEQFF. The rearrangement joins TRBV29-1 to TRBJ2-1, with 12 bases matching TRBD1. After removal of 4 bases from V and 7 bases from J, the junction contained 5 bases not matched to a gene. Germline CDR1 is SQVTM and CDR2 is ANQGSEA. This CDR3 region has 14 residues.